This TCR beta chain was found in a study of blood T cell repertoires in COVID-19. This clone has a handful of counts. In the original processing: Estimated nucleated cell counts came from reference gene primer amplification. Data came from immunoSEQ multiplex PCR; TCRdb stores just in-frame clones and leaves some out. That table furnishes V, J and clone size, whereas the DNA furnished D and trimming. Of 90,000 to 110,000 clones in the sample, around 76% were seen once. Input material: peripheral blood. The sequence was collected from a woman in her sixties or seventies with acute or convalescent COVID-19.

The CDR3 loop reads CAWRSEGEGLQPQHF. The CDR3 coding sequence is TGTGCCTGGAGATCCGAAGGGGAGGGGTTGCAGCCCCAGCATTTT. The V call is TRBV30, the J call TRBJ1-5, with D perhaps TRBD1 (5 bases). V lost 3 bases and J lost 7, with 19 bases in between. Germline CDR1 reads GTSNPN; CDR2 reads SVGIG (reference sequence). The CDR3 sequence is 15 residues long.